Following are 2 T cell receptor beta chains from one sample sequenced in a study of blood T cell repertoires in COVID-19. Generated by immunoSEQ multiplex PCR, the TCRdb table keeps only in-frame clones and is missing some. The sample consists of 130,000 to 150,000 clones, 65% to 85% of them appearing once. Sequences were obtained from peripheral blood. All receptors derive from a woman aged 60 to 75 with acute or convalescent COVID-19.

This clone was observed a few times. The chain is built from TRBV18 and TRBJ2-2, with TRBD1 as a possible D gene (6 bases). The CDR3 covers 15 residues. Germline V gene lookup returns CDR1 KGHSH and CDR2 LQKENI. The V end was cut by 5 bases, the J end by 1 base, with 11 bases between. CDR3 in amino acids: CASSDLQGNTGELFF. The CDR3 nucleotides read TGTGCCAGCTCAGATTTACAGGGGAACACCGGGGAGCTGTTTTTT.

The rearrangement links TRBV21-1 to TRBJ2-1; the DNA was not used to check the table's D call, TRBD1. TRBV21-1 is a recognized pseudogene. The CDR3 length is 15 residues. The CDR3 here is CASSTTTGWGNEQFF. The DNA for the CDR3 is TGTGCCAGCAGCACCACCACAGGGTGGGGCAATGAGCAGTTCTTC.